This T cell receptor (beta chain) was captured in a study of blood T cells in healthy people across ages. Study in general: About one barcoded beta molecule per two T cells came from capture by template switching. Findings of the study overall: Per million T cells, TCR beta diversity dropped roughly linearly as age increased.

Isolated per sample were at least 6 million PBMCs. A J-beta primer mix and a sample-barcoded 5' primer were used in a second PCR of roughly 6 to 11 cycles. All samples yielded 2.5 million or more CDR3-containing paired-end reads. TCRdb processed the 5' RACE reads anew with MiXCR; each CDR3 protein has one entry. This table has about 1.5 million distinct CDR3 sequences, less than 45% appearing once. The CDR3 runs to 14 residues. The V gene end was trimmed by 6 bases and the J gene end by 5 bases; junction bases not matched to a gene: 6. Details on this clonotype: Its specificity is not known.

This sequence was found in a woman in her late teens or twenties in good health. The chain carries TRBV12-3 or TRBV12-4 and TRBJ2-4; 8 bases line up with TRBD2. What was sequenced was blood. CDR3 in amino acids: CASSVGRAQNIQYF. The CDR3 nucleotides are TGTGCCAGCAGCGTCGGGAGGGCCCAAAACATTCAGTACTTC.